Following are 18 T cell receptor beta chains from one sample sequenced in a study of T cells in tuberculosis. Generated by immunoSEQ multiplex PCR, the TCRdb table keeps only in-frame clones and is missing some. The table records about 22,000 clones, almost 97% of them present only once. Sequencing input: PBMCs. The receptors derive from a donor aged 10 to 29 with latent tuberculosis or without tuberculosis infection.

The V call is TRBV11-3, the J call TRBJ2-7, with D uncertain. Looked up from germline, CDR1 is SGHNT and CDR2 is YENEEA. The CDR3 has 16 amino acids. V lost 1 base, J lost 2 bases, and 15 bases lay in between. The CDR3 DNA reads as TGTGCCAGCAGCTTAGCATTCAACAGTCGAACCTACGAGCAGTACTTC. Translation: CASSLAFNSRTYEQYF.

DNA of the CDR3: TGCGCCACCTCCTCCTGGCGGGGAGTCAATGAGCAGTTCTTC. Its protein product is CATSSWRGVNEQFF. The V gene is TRBV4-1, the J gene TRBJ2-1; D is possibly TRBD2 (6 bases). Germline-derived CDR1 and CDR2 are MGHRA and YSYEKL. CDR3 length: 14 amino acids. V was shortened by 10 bases and J by 6 bases, with 19 bases between the two germline ends.

The chain links TRBV30 to TRBJ1-2; perhaps TRBD1 as D (5 bases). Between the trimmed V and J ends, which lost 3 bases and 2 bases, there was a span of 7 bases. Germline V lookup: CDR1 GTSNPN, CDR2 SVGIG (reference sequence). CDR3 length: 12 amino acids. As DNA, the CDR3 is TGTGCCTGGAGGGGGGGAAACTATGGCTACACCTTC. Its protein product is CAWRGGNYGYTF.

This clone is medium-sized (0.01 to 0.1%) by share. This CDR3 reads CASSSGGWWYEQYF. CDR3 coding DNA: TGTGCCAGCAGCTCAGGGGGCTGGTGGTACGAGCAGTACTTC. This sequence joins TRBV7-9 and TRBJ2-7, with TRBD1 identical over 8 bases. The V gene end was trimmed by 4 bases and the J gene end by 4 bases; junction bases not matched to a gene: 6. Germline assignment: CDR1 SEHNR and CDR2 FQNEAQ (reference sequence). The CDR3 spans 14 residues.

The V gene is TRBV9, the J gene TRBJ2-1; TRBD2 matches 8 bases. Germline trimming cut 7 bases from V and 4 bases from J; bases unmatched to any gene: 7. This CDR3 has 14 amino acids. From germline, CDR1 is SGDLS and CDR2 YYNGEE. The CDR3 bases are TGTGCCAGCGGGGCGGGAGGCCATTACAATGAGCAGTTCTTC. Translated: CASGAGGHYNEQFF.

This chain links TRBV6-1 with TRBJ2-3; D is possibly TRBD2 (5 bases). This CDR3 spans 12 amino acids. CDR1 and CDR2 from the germline V gene are MNHNS and SASEGT. Trimming took off 6 bases at V and 4 bases at J, with 8 bases between the two ends. In DNA, the CDR3 is TGTGCCAGCAGCCTTAGCGCAGATACGCAGTATTTT. This translates into CASSLSADTQYF.

The genes are TRBV15 and TRBJ2-5, with D possibly matching TRBD2 (5 bases). Germline V CDR1 and CDR2: LNHNV, YYDKDF (reference sequence). Deletions cut 3 bases from V and 5 bases from J, with 13 bases between. The length of the CDR3 is 14 residues. DNA for the CDR3: TGTGCCACCAGCAGGGAGGACTGGCAGGAGACCCAGTACTTC. Translating gives CATSREDWQETQYF.

The chain is built from TRBV11-2 and TRBJ2-3; 8 positions match TRBD2. The CDR3 spans 17 residues. The germline gives CDR1 SGHAT, CDR2 FQNNGV. V trimming: 1 base; J trimming: 6 bases; junction bases outside the gene matches: 12. CDR3 region: CASSLGISGRALDTQYF. The CDR3 coding sequence is TGTGCCAGCAGCTTAGGAATCTCCGGGAGGGCCCTTGATACGCAGTATTTT.

This chain joins TRBV5-6 and TRBJ2-7; TRBD1 might be the D (6 bases). Trimming left V 2 bases short and J 4 bases short, with 10 bases between. Germline CDR1 SGHDT, CDR2 YYEEEE. CDR3 size: 13 residues. CDR3 sequence: CASSFDRTYEQYF. The CDR3 DNA reads as TGTGCCAGCAGCTTTGACAGGACATACGAGCAGTACTTC.

This sequence joins TRBV19 and TRBJ1-5; D is unresolved. The ends were cut back, 1 base at V and 9 bases at J, with 4 bases in the middle. The germline gives CDR1 LNHDA, CDR2 SQIVND (reference sequence). The CDR3 runs to 11 residues. The CDR3 nucleotides read TGTGCCAGTAGTATAGGCGGGCCCCAGCATTTT. Protein: CASSIGGPQHF.

CDR3 sequence: CASSFPGQGHTEAFF. In DNA, the CDR3 is TGCGCCAGCAGTTTTCCGGGACAGGGGCACACTGAAGCTTTCTTT. The rearrangement joins TRBV10-2 to TRBJ1-1; 10 bases fit TRBD1. V was clipped by 5 bases and J by 3 bases; unmatched bases: 6. Germline V CDR1 and CDR2: WSHSY, SAAADI. The CDR3 is made up of 15 amino acids.

This clone was recorded only once. This rearrangement joins TRBV5-1 to TRBJ2-2; no definite D call. The ends were cut back, 4 bases at V and 4 bases at J, with 17 bases in the middle. The CDR3 loop spans 16 amino acids. Germline values: CDR1 SGHRS, CDR2 YFSETQ. The CDR3 sequence is CASSPQTALSTGELFF. The CDR3, as DNA: TGCGCCAGCAGCCCACAGACGGCGCTATCCACCGGGGAGCTGTTTTTT.

This clone was seen only once. The genes are TRBV11-1 and TRBJ2-3; 14 bases fit TRBD2. There are 17 residues in the CDR3. CDR1 and CDR2 from the germline V gene are SGHAT and FQDESV (reference sequence). With V trimmed by 5 bases and J by 1 base, 5 bases remained unmatched. DNA for the CDR3: TGTGCCAGCAGCCCGGGGACTAGCGGGGGAGGCACAGATACGCAGTATTTT. Amino acid sequence: CASSPGTSGGGTDTQYF.

The rearrangement uses TRBV7-2 and TRBJ2-5, with 10 bases identical to TRBD2. V shed 8 bases and J 2 bases; nucleotides not matched to a gene: 8. Germline loops: CDR1 SGHTA, CDR2 FQGNSA. This CDR3 contains 15 residues. The CDR3 bases are TGTGCCAGCTTGATCAGCGGGGGGGGTCAAGAGACCCAGTACTTC. It is translated as CASLISGGGQETQYF.

This chain connects TRBV19 to TRBJ1-2, with D perhaps TRBD1 (6 bases). V lost 5 bases to trimming and J lost 0 bases, with 10 bases between them. CDR3 length equals 14 residues. The germline V gene encodes CDR1 LNHDA and CDR2 SQIVND (reference sequence). The CDR3 sequence is CASSQDSANYGYTF. CDR3 DNA: TGTGCCAGTAGTCAGGACAGTGCTAACTATGGCTACACCTTC.

The genes are TRBV7-9 and TRBJ2-5; 8 bases are shared with TRBD1. Germline values: CDR1 SEHNR, CDR2 FQNEAQ (reference sequence). The CDR3 consists of 16 residues. Trimming at V came to 0 bases and at J to 4 bases, leaving 7 bases not matched to a gene. The CDR3 region is CASSLARQGLRETQYF. The CDR3 coding sequence is TGTGCCAGCAGCTTAGCCCGACAGGGGCTGAGAGAGACCCAGTACTTC.

The chain links TRBV18 to TRBJ2-4; D not certain. V was shortened by 1 base and J by 0 bases, with 7 bases between the two germline ends. The CDR3 has 15 amino acids. Germline assignment: CDR1 KGHSH and CDR2 LQKENI. The CDR3 region has the DNA TGTGCCAGCTCACCACAGCGATTAGCCAAAAACATTCAGTACTTC. Translating gives CASSPQRLAKNIQYF.

V usage is TRBV29-1 and J usage is TRBJ2-1, with TRBD2 matching 8 bases. Germline-derived CDR1 and CDR2 are SQVTM and ANQGSEA. This CDR3 spans 13 amino acids. The trim removed 7 bases at V and 5 bases at J, leaving 7 bases unmatched. In DNA, the CDR3 is TGCAGCGCCCTACGGGAGGGGGACAATGAGCAGTTCTTC. Amino acids: CSALREGDNEQFF.